These T cell receptor beta chains were read from a single sample in a study of cytomegalovirus exposure and HLA in healthy donors. Here immunoSEQ multiplex PCR was the method, and the copy in TCRdb shows in-frame clones only, minus some. The sample carries approximately 170,000 clones, roughly 79% recorded once. Sequenced material: PBMCs. Every receptor here comes from a man aged 35-49 years in good health and CMV-seronegative. The CDR3 runs from the conserved cysteine through the conserved F or W. The D gene is left open where the match is weak. Some rows have no size entry. The others give once, few or many, or a class for an expanded clone.

TRBV6-6	NA	TRBJ1-3	NA	TGTGCCAGCAGTTACGGAGGGTCTGGAAACACCATATATTTT	CASSYGGSGNTIYF
TRBV2	TRBD2	TRBJ2-2	NA	TGTGCCAGCTCGGGGAATCTAGCGGGAGCCGGGGAGCTGTTTTTT	CASSGNLAGAGELFF
TRBV5-4	NA	TRBJ2-1	NA	TGTGCCAGCAGCTTGCTTGATGAGCAGTTCTTC	CASSLLDEQFF
TRBV28	NA	TRBJ2-7	NA	TGTGCCAGCAGTGCGACAAGGGGCTTATCCTACGAGCAGTACTTC	CASSATRGLSYEQYF
TRBV4-1	NA	TRBJ2-1	NA	TGCGCCAGCAGCCACCCATCGGCGGGGGCCCCCTACAATGAGCAGTTCTTC	CASSHPSAGAPYNEQFF
TRBV29-1	NA	TRBJ2-3	once	TGCAGCGTTGAACTTACTAGCACAGATACGCAGTATTTT	CSVELTSTDTQYF
TRBV4-1	TRBD2	TRBJ2-7	few	TGCGCCAGCAGCCATGGGACTAGCGGGAGCCACGAGCAGTACTTC	CASSHGTSGSHEQYF
TRBV28	TRBD1	TRBJ2-2	NA	TGTGCCAGCAAATCTCCGGGACAGGGGCCAAGGACCGGGGAGCTGTTTTTT	CASKSPGQGPRTGELFF
TRBV6-1	NA	TRBJ1-2	NA	TGTGCCACCGACCAGGGGAGCGGCTACACCTTC	CATDQGSGYTF
TRBV6-5	NA	TRBJ2-3	NA	TGTGCCAGCAGCCGGGGGACCACAGATACGCAGTATTTT	CASSRGTTDTQYF
TRBV5-1	TRBD1	TRBJ2-2	few	TGCGCCAGCAAAGCGGGACAGGGGCTTACCGGGGAGCTGTTTTTT	CASKAGQGLTGELFF
TRBV19	NA	TRBJ2-2	few	TGTGCCGGTCGATCCGGGACTAACACCGGGGAGCTGTTTTTT	CAGRSGTNTGELFF
TRBV6-4	TRBD2	TRBJ2-1	NA	TGTGCCAGCTCCAAGACTAGCGGGAGCTACAATGAGCAGTTCTTC	CASSKTSGSYNEQFF
TRBV7-9	NA	TRBJ1-2	many	TGTGCCAGCAGCTCCTCAGGGGCGGACTATGGCTACACCTTC	CASSSSGADYGYTF
TRBV28	NA	TRBJ1-5	once	TGTGCCAGCAGTTTGAACAGTTTCCCGTATCAAACGCCCCAGCATTTT	CASSLNSFPYQTPQHF
TRBV5-4	NA	TRBJ2-3	NA	TGTGCCAGCAGCGCCCGGACTGAGGCAGATACGCAGTATTTT	CASSARTEADTQYF
TRBV10-3	NA	TRBJ2-3	NA	TGTGCCATCAGTGAAGGAGCCGGCACAGATACGCAGTATTTT	CAISEGAGTDTQYF
TRBV2	TRBD1	TRBJ1-1	NA	TGTGCCAGCAGTGTACAGGGGCGCGACACTGAAGCTTTCTTT	CASSVQGRDTEAFF
TRBV7-9	NA	TRBJ2-1	NA	TGTGCCAGCAGCTTACCAGAACGGGGGTACAATGAGCAGTTCTTC	CASSLPERGYNEQFF
TRBV7-9	TRBD1	TRBJ2-4	NA	TGTGCCAGCAGCCTAGGACAGGGGTTAGGCAGTCAGTACTTC	CASSLGQGLGSQYF
TRBV7-2	TRBD2	TRBJ2-2	few	TGTGCCAGCAGCTTAACTAGCGGCGCGAACACCGGGGAGCTGTTTTTT	CASSLTSGANTGELFF
TRBV27	NA	TRBJ2-2	NA	TGTGCCAGCAGTTTTGGGAGTCCGGTACCCGGGGAGCTGTTTTTT	CASSFGSPVPGELFF
TRBV7-2	TRBD2	TRBJ2-3	NA	TGTGCCAGCAGCTCGCGACTAGCTAAGAGAGATACGCAGTATTTT	CASSSRLAKRDTQYF
TRBV27	TRBD1	TRBJ1-2	NA	TGTGCCAGCAGAACCGGGACAGGGGGCACGTTTGGCTACACCTTC	CASRTGTGGTFGYTF
TRBV2	TRBD1	TRBJ2-7	NA	TGTGCCAGCAGTGACGACAGGGTTTACGAGCAGTACTTC	CASSDDRVYEQYF
TRBV7-8	NA	TRBJ2-7	NA	TGTGCCAGCAGCTTTGAGGGGGTCGAGCAGTACTTC	CASSFEGVEQYF
TRBV10-3	TRBD2	TRBJ2-3	NA	TGTGCCATCAGAGAGCGGGAAGGAAGCACAGATACGCAGTATTTT	CAIREREGSTDTQYF
TRBV4-1	TRBD2	TRBJ2-5	NA	TGCGCCAGCAGCCAAGGAAGTAGCGGGAGAACGAAGACCCAGTACTTC	CASSQGSSGRTKTQYF
TRBV7-6	TRBD1	TRBJ2-7	once	TGTGCCAGCAGCTTATCTGGACAGGCTGGCTACGAGCAGTACTTC	CASSLSGQAGYEQYF
TRBV6-4	NA	TRBJ2-6	NA	TGTGCCAGCAGTGACATCGGAGGCTCTGGGGCCAACGTCCTGACTTTC	CASSDIGGSGANVLTF
TRBV5-1	NA	TRBJ1-1	few	TGCGCCAGCAGCCCCAGGTCGGGACACTTTAACACTGAAGCTTTCTTT	CASSPRSGHFNTEAFF
TRBV19	NA	TRBJ2-1	NA	TGTGCCAGTAGTGGTACAGGTTTGTGGAATGAGCAGTTCTTC	CASSGTGLWNEQFF
TRBV2	TRBD2	TRBJ2-3	NA	TGTGCCAGCAGGAAGACTAGCGGGAGGGAAGATACGCAGTATTTT	CASRKTSGREDTQYF
TRBV4-1	TRBD2	TRBJ2-1	NA	TGCGCCAGCAGCCAAAAGAGCGGGAGCTCCTACAATGAGCAGTTCTTC	CASSQKSGSSYNEQFF
TRBV18	TRBD2	TRBJ2-1	NA	TGTGCCAGCTCACCACCTAGCGGGAGGGCCGGCAATGAGCAGTTCTTC	CASSPPSGRAGNEQFF
TRBV27	NA	TRBJ1-2	NA	TGTGCCAGCAGTCCCCGGGAGGGCGTGTATGGCTACACCTTC	CASSPREGVYGYTF
TRBV7-8	TRBD2	TRBJ2-7	NA	TGTGCCAGCAGCTTAAAGCTAGCGGGAGAGCAGTACTTC	CASSLKLAGEQYF
TRBV14	NA	TRBJ1-2	NA	TGTGCCAGCAGCCAGACCTTACAGGCCTATGGCTACACCTTC	CASSQTLQAYGYTF
TRBV7-6	TRBD2	TRBJ2-1	NA	TGTGCCAGCAGCTTATTCGGACTAGCGGGAACCAACAATGAGCAGTTCTTC	CASSLFGLAGTNNEQFF
TRBV19	TRBD1	TRBJ1-5	NA	TGTGCCAGTAGTTTATCTCGGACAGGGAGAAATCAGCCCCAGCATTTT	CASSLSRTGRNQPQHF
TRBV4-2	NA	TRBJ1-5	NA	TGTGCCAGCAGCCCGCGACACCTGAACAATCTCTATCAGCCCCAGCATTTT	CASSPRHLNNLYQPQHF
TRBV4-2	NA	TRBJ2-2	NA	TGTGCCAGCAGCCTACCCCTAACGGGACTTAGTAACGGGTTTGGTTCCGGGGAGCTGTTTTTT	CASSLPLTGLSNGFGSGELFF
TRBV25-1	TRBD2	TRBJ2-2	NA	TGTGCCAGCAGTGAGAGCTTAGCGGGAGTCAACGGGGAGCTGTTTTTT	CASSESLAGVNGELFF
TRBV2	TRBD2	TRBJ2-1	NA	TGTGCCAGCAAAATAGCGGGCCTCTCCTACAATGAGCAGTTCTTC	CASKIAGLSYNEQFF
TRBV6-1	NA	TRBJ1-2	NA	TGTGCCAGCAGTGAATCTCAAGGCGGGCCGTATGGCTACACCTTC	CASSESQGGPYGYTF
TRBV19	NA	TRBJ1-2	NA	TGTGCCAGTACTATCTCCGAGGGCGCAGTTAACAACGCTGGCTACACCTTC	CASTISEGAVNNAGYTF
TRBV7-8	TRBD1	TRBJ1-2	few	TGTGCCAGCAGCTTGAATCGGGAGGGGGCGGAGGGCTACACCTTC	CASSLNREGAEGYTF
TRBV9	NA	TRBJ2-5	NA	TGTGCCAGCAGCTCCGAGGTTTGGGAGACCCAGTACTTC	CASSSEVWETQYF
TRBV5-1	NA	TRBJ2-7	NA	TGCGCCAGCAGCTTGGAACCAGGGACCTACGAGCAGTACTTC	CASSLEPGTYEQYF
TRBV29-1	TRBD2	TRBJ2-1	NA	TGCAGCGTTACTAGCGGGAGGTGGCCCTACAATGAGCAGTTCTTC	CSVTSGRWPYNEQFF
TRBV15	TRBD1	TRBJ2-5	once	TGTGCCACCAGCAGAAAAGGGACAGGGGGGATCCAAGAGACCCAGTACTTC	CATSRKGTGGIQETQYF
TRBV9	NA	TRBJ1-1	NA	TGTGCCAGCAGCGCCCGACAGCTGAACACTGAAGCTTTCTTT	CASSARQLNTEAFF
TRBV2	NA	TRBJ2-2	NA	TGTGCCAGCAGTGAAAAGCGGTCGGCTAACACCGGGGAGCTGTTTTTT	CASSEKRSANTGELFF
TRBV18	NA	TRBJ2-2	few	TGTGCCAGCTCACCACGGACTCAGAACACCGGGGAGCTGTTTTTT	CASSPRTQNTGELFF
TRBV15	TRBD2	TRBJ2-1	once	TGTGCCACCAGCAGAGGGATGGAACTAGCGGGTATCTACAATGAGCAGTTCTTC	CATSRGMELAGIYNEQFF